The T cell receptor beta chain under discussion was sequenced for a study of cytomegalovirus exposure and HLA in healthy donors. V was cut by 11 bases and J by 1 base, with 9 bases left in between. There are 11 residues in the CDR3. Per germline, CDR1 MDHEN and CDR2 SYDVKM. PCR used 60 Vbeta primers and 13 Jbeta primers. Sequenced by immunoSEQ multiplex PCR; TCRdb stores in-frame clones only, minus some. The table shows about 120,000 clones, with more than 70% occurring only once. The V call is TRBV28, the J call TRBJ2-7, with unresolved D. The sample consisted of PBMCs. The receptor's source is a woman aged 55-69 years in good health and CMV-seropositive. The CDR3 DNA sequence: TGTGCCGCGCGCCGGTCCTACGAGCAGTACTTC. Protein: CAARRSYEQYF.